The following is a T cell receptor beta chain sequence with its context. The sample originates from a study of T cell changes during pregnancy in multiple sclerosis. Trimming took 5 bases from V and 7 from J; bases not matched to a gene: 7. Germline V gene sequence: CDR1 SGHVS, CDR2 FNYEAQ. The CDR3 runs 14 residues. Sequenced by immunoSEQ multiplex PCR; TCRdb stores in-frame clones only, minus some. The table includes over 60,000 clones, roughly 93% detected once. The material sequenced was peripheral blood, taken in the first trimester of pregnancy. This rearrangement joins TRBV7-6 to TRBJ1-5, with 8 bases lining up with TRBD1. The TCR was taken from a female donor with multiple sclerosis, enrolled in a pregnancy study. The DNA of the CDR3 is TGTGCCAGCAGCGCTGACAGGGGCAGGCAGCCCCAGCATTTT. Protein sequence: CASSADRGRQPQHF.